This T cell receptor beta chain was retrieved from a study of T cell responses to AZD1222 COVID-19 vaccine. At the level of the study: Second doses that came at about 4 or about 12 weeks were put together. General study findings and limits: A rise in Spike-specific TCR breadth and depth followed two AZD1222 doses. Repertoire sampling happened only post peak T cell response. As reported, nearly half of all spike-specific TCRs target variant regions that are unmutated.

With regard to this clone: Its target is not known.

TCRdb keeps only in-frame clones here, not all; method: immunoSEQ multiplex PCR. The top ten hold about 20% of the sample, which has about 73,000 clones, approximately 88% seen once. Trimming stripped 5 bases from V and 5 bases from J, with 16 bases between. In germline, CDR1 is MNHEY, CDR2 SVGEGT. This CDR3 has 14 amino acids. The source is an adult in good health. The rearrangement links TRBV6-2 or TRBV6-3 to TRBJ2-7; TRBD2 is a possible D gene (5 bases). This sample comprised peripheral blood, obtained on day 0 of AZD1222 vaccination. The CDR3 region has the DNA TGTGCCAGCAGTCCCGCGAGAGGGCGTAACGAGCAGTACTTC. Residues: CASSPARGRNEQYF.